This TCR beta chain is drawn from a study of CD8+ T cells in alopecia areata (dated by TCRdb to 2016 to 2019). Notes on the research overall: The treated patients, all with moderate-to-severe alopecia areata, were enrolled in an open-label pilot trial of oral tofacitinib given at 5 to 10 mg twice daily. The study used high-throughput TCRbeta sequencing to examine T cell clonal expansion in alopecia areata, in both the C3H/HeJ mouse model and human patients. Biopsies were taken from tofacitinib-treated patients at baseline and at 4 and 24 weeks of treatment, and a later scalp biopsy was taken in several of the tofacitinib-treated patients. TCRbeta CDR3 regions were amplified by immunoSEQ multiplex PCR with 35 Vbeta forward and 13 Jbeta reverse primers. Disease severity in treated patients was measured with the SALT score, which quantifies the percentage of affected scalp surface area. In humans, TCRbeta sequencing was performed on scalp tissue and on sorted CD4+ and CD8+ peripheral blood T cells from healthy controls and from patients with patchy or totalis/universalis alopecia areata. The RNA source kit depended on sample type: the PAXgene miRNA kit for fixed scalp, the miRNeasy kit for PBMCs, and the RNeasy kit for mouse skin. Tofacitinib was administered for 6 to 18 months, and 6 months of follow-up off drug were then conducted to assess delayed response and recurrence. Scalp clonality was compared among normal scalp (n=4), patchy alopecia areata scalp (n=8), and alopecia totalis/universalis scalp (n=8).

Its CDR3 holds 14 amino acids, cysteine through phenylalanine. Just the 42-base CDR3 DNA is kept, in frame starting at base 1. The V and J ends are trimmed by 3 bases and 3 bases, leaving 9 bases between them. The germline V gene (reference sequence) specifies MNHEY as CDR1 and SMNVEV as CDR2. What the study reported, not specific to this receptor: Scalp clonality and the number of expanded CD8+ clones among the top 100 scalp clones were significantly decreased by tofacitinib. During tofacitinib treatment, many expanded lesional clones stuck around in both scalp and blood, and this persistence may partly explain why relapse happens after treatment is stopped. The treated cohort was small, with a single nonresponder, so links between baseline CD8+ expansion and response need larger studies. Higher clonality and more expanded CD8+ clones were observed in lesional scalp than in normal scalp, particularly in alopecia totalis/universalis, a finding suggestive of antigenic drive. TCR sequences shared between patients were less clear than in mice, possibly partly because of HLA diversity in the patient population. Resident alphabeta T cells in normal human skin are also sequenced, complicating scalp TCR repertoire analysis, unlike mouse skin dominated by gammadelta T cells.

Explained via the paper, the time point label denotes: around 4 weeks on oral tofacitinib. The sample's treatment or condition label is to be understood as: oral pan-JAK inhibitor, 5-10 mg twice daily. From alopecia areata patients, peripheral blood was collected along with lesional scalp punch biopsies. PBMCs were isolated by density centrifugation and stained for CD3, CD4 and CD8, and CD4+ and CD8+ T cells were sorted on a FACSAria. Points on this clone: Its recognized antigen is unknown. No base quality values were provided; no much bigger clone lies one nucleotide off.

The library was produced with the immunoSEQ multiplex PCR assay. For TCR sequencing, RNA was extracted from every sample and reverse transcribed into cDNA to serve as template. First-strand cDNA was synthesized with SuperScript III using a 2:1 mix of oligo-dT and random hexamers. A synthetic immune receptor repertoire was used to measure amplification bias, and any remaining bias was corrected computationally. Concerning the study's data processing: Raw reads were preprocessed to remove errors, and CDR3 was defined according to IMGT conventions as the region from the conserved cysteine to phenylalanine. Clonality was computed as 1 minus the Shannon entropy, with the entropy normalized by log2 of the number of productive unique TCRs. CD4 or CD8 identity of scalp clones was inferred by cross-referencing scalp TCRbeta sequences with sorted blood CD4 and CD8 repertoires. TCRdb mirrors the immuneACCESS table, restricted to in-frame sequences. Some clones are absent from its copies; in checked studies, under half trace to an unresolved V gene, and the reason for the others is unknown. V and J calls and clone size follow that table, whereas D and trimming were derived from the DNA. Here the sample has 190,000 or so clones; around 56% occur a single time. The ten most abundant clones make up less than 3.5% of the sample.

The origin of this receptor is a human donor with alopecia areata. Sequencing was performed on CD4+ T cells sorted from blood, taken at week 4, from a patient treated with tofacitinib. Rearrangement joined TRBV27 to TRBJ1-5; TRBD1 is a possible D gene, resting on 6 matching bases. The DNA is TGTGCCAGCAGTTTCAGGGGCGTCAATCAGCCCCAGCATTTT. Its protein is CASSFRGVNQPQHF.